Listed below are T cell receptor beta chains from one sample, sequenced in a study of glioma-infiltrating T cells. One entry per CDR3 protein results from TCRdb running MiXCR on the multiplex PCR reads. The table has some 160,000 distinct CDR3 sequences, roughly 45% seen once. Sequencing used glioma tissue, nonneoplastic brain tissue, or PBMCs (not recorded which). These receptors were obtained from a human donor with low-grade glioma or glioblastoma, undergoing nonglioma brain surgery, or in good health (not recorded which). Both conserved end residues are part of each CDR3. The order of the fields is V gene, CDR3 length, clone size, J gene, D gene, CDR3 protein, CDR3 DNA. D genes are given only for firm matches. Clone sizes are given selectively: once, few, many, or a class where the clone is expanded.

TRBV6-1,14,NA,TRBJ1-2,NA,CASSLDMGNYRYTF,TGTGCCAGCAGTTTGGACATGGGGAACTATCGCTACACCTTC
TRBV6-1,15,NA,TRBJ1-6,TRBD1,CASGSKGALNSPLQF,TGTGCCAGCGGGAGCAAGGGGGCGTTGAATTCACCACTCCAATTT
TRBV29-1,15,NA,TRBJ2-5,TRBD2,CSVGLAGNLQETQYF,TGCAGCGTAGGACTAGCGGGAAATCTCCAAGAGACCCAGTACTTC
TRBV20-1,16,NA,TRBJ2-2,TRBD2,CSARDYQRDLTGELFF,TGCAGTGCTAGAGATTATCAGCGGGACCTCACCGGGGAGCTGTTTTTT
TRBV20-1,14,many,TRBJ2-5,NA,CSARDAAFEETQYF,TGCAGTGCTAGAGATGCCGCTTTCGAAGAGACCCAGTACTTC
TRBV24-1,14,many,TRBJ1-5,NA,CATSDSGSNQPQHF,TGTGCCACCAGTGATTCAGGAAGCAATCAGCCCCAGCATTTT
TRBV28,17,NA,TRBJ2-5,TRBD1,CASSLSVGQGSTETQYF,TGTGCCAGCAGTTTAAGTGTGGGACAGGGAAGCACAGAGACCCAGTACTTC
TRBV2,13,NA,TRBJ1-1,NA,CASSNPYDTEAFF,TGTGCCAGCAGCAATCCCTATGACACTGAAGCTTTCTTT
TRBV4-2,13,NA,TRBJ2-1,NA,CASSRDFANDQFF,TGTGCCAGCAGCCGGGACTTTGCGAATGATCAGTTCTTC
TRBV2,16,many,TRBJ1-2,NA,CASREGRAELNYGYTF,TGTGCCAGCAGGGAGGGACGGGCAGAACTGAACTATGGCTACACCTTC
TRBV19,15,many,TRBJ2-7,TRBD2,CASSMALAGPYEQYF,TGTGCCAGTAGTATGGCTCTAGCGGGACCCTACGAGCAGTACTTC
TRBV28,15,NA,TRBJ1-1,NA,CASLMGGTMNTEAFF,TGTGCCAGTCTTATGGGTGGGACGATGAACACTGAAGCTTTCTTT
TRBV6-4,14,many,TRBJ2-1,NA,CASSDSPTYNEQFF,TGTGCCAGCAGTGACTCGCCTACCTACAATGAGCAGTTCTTC
TRBV7-9,15,many,TRBJ1-1,NA,CASTPFGQGNTEAFF,TGTGCCAGCACTCCCTTCGGGCAGGGGAACACTGAAGCTTTCTTT
TRBV28,15,many,TRBJ2-7,NA,CASSSLDRGGYEQYF,TGTGCCAGCAGCTCCTTAGACAGAGGTGGCTACGAGCAGTACTTC
TRBV28,14,many,TRBJ2-3,NA,CASSRQGRSDTQYF,TGTGCCAGCAGTCGCCAGGGGCGGTCAGATACGCAGTATTTT